What follows are 19 T cell receptor beta chains derived from one specimen sequenced in a study of OX40 agonist ivuxolimab in advanced cancers. Using immunoSEQ multiplex PCR, the repertoire was profiled, and TCRdb retains in-frame clones only, with some absent. The data contain fewer than 25,000 clones, under 90% of them seen just once; the ten biggest clones take up more than 35%. The sample was CD4+ or CD8+ T cells sorted from blood, taken in a trial of the OX40 agonist ivuxolimab. Receptors were obtained from an adult with an advanced solid tumor such as melanoma, head and neck, liver or kidney cancer.

This clone was observed a single time. CDR3 sequence reads: CASSLVLGGSPLHF. CDR3 sequence (DNA): TGTGCCAGCAGCTTAGTTCTTGGGGGTTCACCCCTCCACTTT. V usage is TRBV7-9 and J usage is TRBJ1-6, with D maybe TRBD1 (5 bases). Germline-derived CDR1 and CDR2 are SEHNR and FQNEAQ (reference sequence). Trimming took off 1 base at V and 9 bases at J, with 10 bases between the two ends. The CDR3 contains 14 residues.

V usage is TRBV11-2 and J usage is TRBJ2-2, with 8 positions matching TRBD1. After removal of 3 bases from V and 7 bases from J, the junction contained 4 bases not matched to a gene. The CDR3 covers 14 residues. Germline CDR1 is SGHAT and CDR2 is FQNNGV. In DNA, the CDR3 is TGTGCCAGCAGCTTCGGACAGGGTGGCGGGGAGCTGTTTTTT. It translates to CASSFGQGGGELFF.

V gene TRBV11-2 combines with J gene TRBJ1-1; 7 positions agree with TRBD1. J gave up 2 bases and V 3 bases, and 15 bases lay outside the gene matches. Germline V gene data show CDR1 as SGHAT and CDR2 as FQNNGV. The CDR3 has 18 residues. In nucleotides, the CDR3 is TGTGCCAGCAGCTTTTTCCCCAATGAACAGGGGCCCAACACTGAAGCTTTCTTT. It specifies CASSFFPNEQGPNTEAFF. Using reference TRBV11-2 and TRBJ1-1 for the parts outside the CDR3, the full variable domain is EAGVAQSPRYKIIEKRQSVAFWCNPISGHATLYWYQQILGQGPKLLIQFQNNGVVDDSQLPKDRFSAERLKGVDSTLKIQPAKLEDSAVYLCASSFFPNEQGPNTEAFFGQGTRLTVV.

The genes are TRBV4-1 and TRBJ2-7; TRBD1 matches at 10 bases. The CDR3 has 15 amino acids. J gave up 2 bases and V 2 bases, and 3 bases lay outside the gene matches. The germline gives CDR1 MGHRA, CDR2 YSYEKL. The CDR3 sequence is CASSQTGTGAYEQYF. The CDR3 DNA reads TGCGCCAGCAGCCAAACCGGGACAGGGGCCTACGAGCAGTACTTC.

The gene calls are TRBV6-5 and TRBJ1-3; TRBD1 agrees at 9 bases. Trimming cost V 4 bases and J 0 bases; bases outside gene matches: 4. Germline V gene data show CDR1 as MNHEY and CDR2 as SVGAGI. This CDR3 comprises 16 residues. The CDR3: CASSLQGAFSGNTIYF. The CDR3 DNA follows: TGTGCCAGCAGTTTACAGGGGGCTTTCTCTGGAAACACCATATATTTT.

This clone was picked up a small number of times. The genes are TRBV6-6 and TRBJ1-2; D is unclear. From germline, CDR1 is MNHNY and CDR2 SVGAGI (reference sequence). V shed 6 bases and J shed 6 bases, with 14 bases lying between them. The CDR3 loop spans 13 amino acids. The CDR3 is CASSHGDLNGYTF. The CDR3 nucleotides read TGTGCCAGCAGCCACGGTGATTTGAATGGCTACACCTTC.

This chain connects TRBV4-2 to TRBJ2-7, with 10 bases matching TRBD1. The CDR3 runs 15 residues. Germline values: CDR1 LGHNA, CDR2 YNFKEQ. Losses at the gene ends were 5 bases for V and 3 bases for J; bases not matched to a gene: 7. CDR3 bases: TGTGCCAGCAGCGTACGGGGACAGGGGTTCTACGAGCAGTACTTC. Amino acid sequence: CASSVRGQGFYEQYF.

The rearrangement links TRBV7-2 to TRBJ1-2; no clear D. Trimming shortened V by 1 base and J by 11 bases, and 11 bases separated the two germline ends. This CDR3 spans 12 amino acids. CDR1 is SGHTA and CDR2 is FQGNSA in the germline V gene. CDR3 region: CASSLGILGYTF. The CDR3 bases are TGTGCCAGCAGCTTAGGTATCTTGGGGTACACCTTC.

The V call is TRBV15, the J call TRBJ2-7; 7 positions match TRBD1. V trimming: 0 bases; J trimming: 2 bases; junction bases outside the gene matches: 4. Looked up from germline, CDR1 is LNHNV and CDR2 is YYDKDF (reference sequence). This CDR3 is built from 15 residues. CDR3 nucleotide sequence: TGTGCCACCAGCAGAGACCGACAGGGAACCTACGAGCAGTACTTC. Its translation is CATSRDRQGTYEQYF.

This clone occurred a few times. The genes are TRBV29-1 and TRBJ2-7; a weak D match, TRBD2 (5 bases). CDR1 is SQVTM, CDR2 ANQGSEA, per germline. The CDR3 is 12 residues long. The V end was cut by 6 bases, the J end by 6 bases, with 15 bases between. CDR3 sequence (DNA): TGCAGCGTGCCCTCGGGAAAAAGCGAGCAGTACTTC. Its protein product is CSVPSGKSEQYF.

The chain recombines TRBV9 with TRBJ2-7; maybe TRBD1 (5 bases). Germline V gene data show CDR1 as SGDLS and CDR2 as YYNGEE. CDR3 length: 16 residues. With 0 bases removed from V and 2 bases from J, the gap between germline ends came to 15 bases. The CDR3 sequence: CASSVAQGPRAYEQYF. CDR3 sequence (DNA): TGTGCCAGCAGCGTAGCACAAGGGCCCAGGGCCTACGAGCAGTACTTC.

The J gene is TRBJ1-5, the V gene TRBV28; D not resolved. Germline CDR1 reads MDHEN; CDR2 reads SYDVKM. The CDR3 covers 13 residues. The ends were cut back, 3 bases at V and 5 bases at J, with 8 bases in the middle. CDR3: CASSLWVDQPQHF. The CDR3 coding sequence is TGTGCCAGCAGTTTGTGGGTTGATCAGCCCCAGCATTTT.

The rearrangement links TRBV6-1 to TRBJ2-3; D is unclear. The V end lost 2 bases, the J end lost 0 bases, and 9 bases lay between the germline ends. Germline V gene lookup returns CDR1 MNHNS and CDR2 SASEGT. The CDR3 contains 15 residues. The CDR3 bases are TGTGCCAGCAGTGAATGGGTGGCTAGCACAGATACGCAGTATTTT. Its protein is CASSEWVASTDTQYF.

The chain joins TRBV6-5 to TRBJ1-2, with 8 bases identical to TRBD1. Trimming removed 6 bases from V and 6 bases from J; junction bases left unmatched: 6. The CDR3 runs to 13 residues. Germline-derived CDR1 and CDR2 are MNHEY and SVGAGI. The CDR3 DNA reads TGTGCCAGCAGACGAGGGACAGGCCATGGCTACACCTTC. Translated, it gives CASRRGTGHGYTF.

The rearrangement uses TRBV7-9 and TRBJ2-7, with D unclear. The V end was cut by 7 bases, the J end by 0 bases, with 13 bases between. CDR3 length equals 14 residues. CDR1 and CDR2 from the germline V gene are SEHNR and FQNEAQ (reference sequence). The CDR3 region is CASTPRVSSYEQYF. The CDR3 DNA reads TGTGCCAGCACCCCCCGGGTTAGCTCCTACGAGCAGTACTTC. Drawing the rest from reference TRBV7-9 and TRBJ2-7, the complete variable domain is DTGVSQNPRHKITKRGQNVTFRCDPISEHNRLYWYRQTLGQGPEFLTYFQNEAQLEKSRLLSDRFSAERPKGSFSTLEIQRTEQGDSAMYLCASTPRVSSYEQYFGPGTRLTVT.

The chain is built from TRBV9 and TRBJ2-2; D gene uncertain. The CDR3 is 12 amino acids. V was trimmed by 0 bases and J by 3 bases, leaving 0 bases between them. From germline, CDR1 is SGDLS and CDR2 YYNGEE. The CDR3 loop reads CASSVDTGELFF. For the CDR3, the DNA is TGTGCCAGCAGCGTAGACACCGGGGAGCTGTTTTTT.

The rearrangement links TRBV7-6 to TRBJ1-2; TRBD1 aligns across 9 bases. This CDR3 contains 16 residues. Germline V gives CDR1 SGHVS, CDR2 FNYEAQ. The V gene end was trimmed by 4 bases and the J gene end by 4 bases; junction bases not matched to a gene: 10. CDR3 DNA: TGTGCCAGCAGCTCGACCGGGACAGGGAGTGCCTATGGCTACACCTTC. Translating gives CASSSTGTGSAYGYTF. Combining the CDR3 with reference TRBV7-6 and TRBJ1-2 gives the whole variable domain GAGVSQSPRYKVTKRGQDVALRCDPISGHVSLYWYRQALGQGPEFLTYFNYEAQQDKSGLPNDRFSAERPEGSISTLTIQRTEQRDSAMYRCASSSTGTGSAYGYTFGSGTRLTVV.

This sequence joins TRBV27 and TRBJ1-4; D is undetermined. The V and J ends lost 5 bases and 12 bases respectively, with 13 bases between them. The CDR3 has 12 amino acids. Germline V lookup: CDR1 MNHEY, CDR2 SMNVEV (reference sequence). CDR3 DNA: TGTGCCAGCAGTCCGGGCGGTAGGGAACTGTTTTTT. This codes for CASSPGGRELFF.

The V gene is TRBV6-5, the J gene TRBJ1-5; D is unresolved. This CDR3 has 15 residues. Per the germline V gene, CDR1 is MNHEY and CDR2 is SVGAGI. Trimming removed 6 bases from V and 7 bases from J, with 19 bases in between. CDR3 amino acids: CASSTDPTSGQPQHF. The CDR3 DNA is TGTGCCAGCAGCACCGACCCCACGAGCGGGCAGCCCCAGCATTTT.